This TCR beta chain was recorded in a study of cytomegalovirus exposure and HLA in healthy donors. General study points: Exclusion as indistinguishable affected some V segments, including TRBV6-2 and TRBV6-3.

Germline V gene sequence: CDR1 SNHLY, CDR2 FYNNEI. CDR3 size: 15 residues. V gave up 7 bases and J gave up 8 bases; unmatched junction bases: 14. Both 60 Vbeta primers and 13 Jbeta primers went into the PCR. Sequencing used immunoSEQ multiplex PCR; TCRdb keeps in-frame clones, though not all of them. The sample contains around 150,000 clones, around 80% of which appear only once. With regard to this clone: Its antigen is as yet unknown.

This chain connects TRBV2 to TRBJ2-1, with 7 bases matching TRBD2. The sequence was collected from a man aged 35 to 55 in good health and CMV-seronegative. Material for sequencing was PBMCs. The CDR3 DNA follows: TGTGCCAGCAATGGCGGGAGAGGCCTTACGGATGAGCAGTTCTTC. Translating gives CASNGGRGLTDEQFF.